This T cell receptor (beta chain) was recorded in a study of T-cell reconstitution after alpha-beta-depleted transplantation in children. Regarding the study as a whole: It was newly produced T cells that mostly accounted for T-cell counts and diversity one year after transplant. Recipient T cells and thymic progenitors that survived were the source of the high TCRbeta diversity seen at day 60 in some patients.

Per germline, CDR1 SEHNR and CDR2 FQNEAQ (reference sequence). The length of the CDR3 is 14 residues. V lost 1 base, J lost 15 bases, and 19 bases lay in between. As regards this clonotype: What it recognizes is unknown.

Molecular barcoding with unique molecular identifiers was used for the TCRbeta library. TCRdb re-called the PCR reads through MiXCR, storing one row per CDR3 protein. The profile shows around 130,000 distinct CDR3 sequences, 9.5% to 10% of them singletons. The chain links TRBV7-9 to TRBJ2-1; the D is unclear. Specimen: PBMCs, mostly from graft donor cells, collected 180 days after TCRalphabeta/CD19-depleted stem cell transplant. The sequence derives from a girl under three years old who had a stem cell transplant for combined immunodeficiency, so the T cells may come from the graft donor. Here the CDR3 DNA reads TGTGCCAGCAGCTTAGTAAATTGGGATGCTCCGCCGTTCTTC. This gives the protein CASSLVNWDAPPFF.